Listed here are 30 T cell receptor beta chains from one sample, sequenced in a study of T cell repertoires in cytomegalovirus infection. TCRdb re-called the reads with MiXCR, one entry per CDR3 protein. The sample holds roughly 920,000 distinct CDR3 sequences, around 30% seen once. No antigens are known for them. The material sequenced was cultured CD8+ T cells from PBMCs, taken from culture after CMV antigen stimulation. Source of these receptors: a human donor in good health (CMV status not recorded). Some clones in this sample may be carry-over from other donors' samples.

J is TRBJ1-3 and V is TRBV6-6, with D possibly TRBD1 on 5 matching bases. V was trimmed by 1 base and J by 2 bases, leaving 9 bases between them. Germline CDR1 and CDR2: MNHNY and SVGAGI (reference sequence). The CDR3 extends over 15 amino acids. The CDR3, as DNA: TGTGCCAGCAGTTACTGGGACGCAACTGGAAACACCATATATTTT. This encodes CASSYWDATGNTIYF.

This clonotype was observed a handful of times. V is TRBV2 and J is TRBJ2-4, with D perhaps matching TRBD2 (5 bases). The CDR3 sequence is 15 residues long. Trimming shortened V by 7 bases and J by 5 bases, and 18 bases separated the two germline ends. The germline CDR1 and CDR2 sequences are SNHLY and FYNNEI. CDR3 in amino acids: CASIMGEGWENIQYF. CDR3 DNA: TGTGCCAGCATCATGGGAGAGGGTTGGGAAAACATTCAGTACTTC.

The chain is built from TRBV7-2 and TRBJ1-2, with D possibly being TRBD1 (6 bases). Between the trimmed V and J ends, which lost 2 bases and 7 bases, there was a span of 14 bases. Germline loops: CDR1 SGHTA, CDR2 FQGNSA. This CDR3 is built from 14 residues. The CDR3: CASSLLGGLRGYTF. CDR3 coding DNA: TGTGCCAGCAGCTTATTGGGGGGCCTTCGTGGCTACACCTTC.

In this sample, this clonotype turned up once. CDR3 nucleotide sequence: TGTGCCACCCGGGGAAACATTCAGTACTTC. Translating it yields CATRGNIQYF. The chain carries TRBV15 and TRBJ2-4; perhaps TRBD2 as D (5 bases). CDR1 LNHNV and CDR2 YYDKDF come from the germline V gene (reference sequence). The CDR3 totals 10 residues. Trimming removed 8 bases from V and 6 bases from J, with 5 bases in between.

The chain is built from TRBV12-3 or TRBV12-4 and TRBJ1-2; D remains unclear. V was pared by 8 bases and J by 8 bases, with 18 bases between. The CDR3 sequence is 13 residues long. CDR3 protein: CASQSLTQEGYTF. CDR3 DNA: TGTGCCAGCCAGTCCCTTACTCAAGAGGGCTACACCTTC.

This clonotype was seen a few times. The genes are TRBV19 and TRBJ2-3; perhaps TRBD2 as D (6 bases). The CDR3 totals 17 residues. Germline CDR1 is LNHDA and CDR2 is SQIVND (reference sequence). V was pared by 2 bases and J by 4 bases, with 19 bases between. CDR3: CASSIMGGWKGADTQYF. The CDR3 nucleotides read TGTGCCAGTAGTATAATGGGAGGATGGAAGGGCGCAGATACGCAGTATTTT.

The V and J genes are TRBV6-5 and TRBJ2-1; possible D gene TRBD1, 6 bases. From germline, CDR1 is MNHEY and CDR2 SVGAGI. The CDR3 has 11 amino acids. V was shortened by 5 bases and J by 9 bases, with 8 bases between the two germline ends. The CDR3 sequence is CASSQGFEQFF. The DNA for the CDR3 is TGTGCCAGCAGTCAGGGGTTTGAGCAGTTCTTC.

This clonotype was counted ten times or more. The chain employs TRBV7-9 and TRBJ1-1; possibly TRBD1 for D (5 bases). The CDR3 sequence is 17 residues long. Germline values: CDR1 SEHNR, CDR2 FQNEAQ (reference sequence). V lost 3 bases and J 5 bases, leaving 22 bases between the germline ends. The CDR3 DNA is TGTGCCAGCAGCTTCTCTTACAGGACCCCGGGGGGGACTGAAGCTTTCTTT. This sequence encodes CASSFSYRTPGGTEAFF.

This chain links TRBV27 with TRBJ2-7; D not certain. The CDR3 consists of 14 residues. V was clipped by 4 bases and J by 2 bases, with 12 bases between them. Germline lookup yields CDR1 MNHEY and CDR2 SMNVEV (reference sequence). Written as DNA, the CDR3 is TGTGCCAGCAGTTCACCCGAGGACCCCTACGAGCAGTACTTC. It yields the protein CASSSPEDPYEQYF.

This clonotype was picked up a small number of times. The chain carries TRBV7-3 and TRBJ2-5, with 7 bases identical to TRBD2. CDR1 SGHTA and CDR2 FQGTGA come from the germline V gene. With 5 bases clipped from V and 4 bases from J, the junction kept 10 bases outside the gene matches. The CDR3 spans 15 residues. Here the CDR3 DNA reads TGTGCCAGCAGCCCCGGGGGGACTCCCAGAGAGACCCAGTACTTC. Its translation: CASSPGGTPRETQYF.

This clonotype was counted a single time. The V and J genes are TRBV13 and TRBJ2-7; D might be TRBD1 (5 bases). The length of the CDR3 is 16 residues. V lost 4 bases and J lost 0, with 16 bases in between. In germline, CDR1 is PRHDT, CDR2 FYEKMQ (reference sequence). Written as DNA, the CDR3 is TGTGCCAGCAGCTACCTATCGGCAGGGCTCTCCTACGAGCAGTACTTC. The encoded protein is CASSYLSAGLSYEQYF.

The genes are TRBV12-3 or TRBV12-4 and TRBJ2-5; maybe TRBD1 (5 bases). Trimming removed 3 bases from V and 6 bases from J, with 14 bases in between. The CDR3 consists of 14 residues. CDR3 DNA sequence: TGTGCCAGCAGTTTTGAAGGGGCCCTAAAGACCCAGTACTTC. This encodes CASSFEGALKTQYF.

The V gene is TRBV2, the J gene TRBJ1-1; 8 bases match TRBD1. The CDR3 contains 12 residues. V gave up 11 bases and J gave up 4 bases; unmatched junction bases: 6. Germline assignment: CDR1 SNHLY and CDR2 FYNNEI. This CDR3 is CAGGTGLTEAFF. The CDR3 region has the DNA TGTGCCGGGGGGACAGGTCTCACTGAAGCTTTCTTT.

The genes are TRBV28 and TRBJ2-5; 16 nucleotides line up with TRBD2. Germline V gene sequence: CDR1 MDHEN, CDR2 SYDVKM. V lost 4 bases to trimming and J lost 5 bases; unmatched junction nucleotides: 10. CDR3 length: 18 residues. This chain's CDR3 is CASSSPGLAGGPGETQYF. DNA of the CDR3: TGTGCCAGCAGTTCTCCGGGACTAGCGGGGGGGCCCGGGGAGACCCAGTACTTC.

This clonotype was picked up many times. This chain links TRBV6-2 or TRBV6-3 with TRBJ2-7; D gene ambiguous. Germline V gene lookup returns CDR1 MNHEY and CDR2 SVGEGT. This CDR3 comprises 14 residues. The V end lost 2 bases, the J end lost 0 bases, and 8 bases lay between the germline ends. CDR3 in DNA: TGTGCCAGCAGTTACAACCGGTACTCCTACGAGCAGTACGTC. It translates to CASSYNRYSYEQYV.

This clonotype has only a few counts. V is TRBV7-9 and J is TRBJ1-1; the D is unclear. The CDR3 is 15 residues long. Trimming took off 0 bases at V and 1 base at J, with 9 bases between the two ends. Germline CDR1 SEHNR, CDR2 FQNEAQ (reference sequence). CDR3 sequence: CASSLARAGNTEAFF. The CDR3 coding sequence is TGTGCCAGCAGCTTAGCTAGGGCGGGGAACACTGAAGCTTTCTTT. Supplemented by reference TRBV7-9 and TRBJ1-1, the full variable domain reads DTGVSQNPRHKITKRGQNVTFRCDPISEHNRLYWYRQTLGQGPEFLTYFQNEAQLEKSRLLSDRFSAERPKGSFSTLEIQRTEQGDSAMYLCASSLARAGNTEAFFGQGTRLTVV.

The gene calls are TRBV5-1 and TRBJ1-2; no clear D gene. The germline V and J ends were trimmed by 0 bases and 9 bases, with 12 bases remaining between them. The CDR3 is 13 residues long. Germline V gene lookup returns CDR1 SGHRS and CDR2 YFSETQ. Here the CDR3 DNA reads TGCGCCAGCAGCTTGGAGTTGTGGGGTAGCTACACCTTC. Protein sequence: CASSLELWGSYTF.

V usage is TRBV7-6 and J usage is TRBJ2-7, with D maybe TRBD2 (5 bases). The V gene lost 5 bases and the J gene lost 3 bases, with 11 bases spanning the gap. The CDR3 has 13 residues. Per germline, CDR1 SGHVS and CDR2 FNYEAQ. For the CDR3, the DNA is TGTGCCAGCAGCCGCCCGGGATACTACGAGCAGTACGTC. This sequence encodes CASSRPGYYEQYV.

This chain links TRBV7-9 with TRBJ2-1; D is perhaps TRBD1 or TRBD2 (5 bases each). Germline-derived CDR1 and CDR2 are SEHNR and FQNEAQ (reference sequence). This CDR3 comprises 15 residues. The V end lost 2 bases, the J end lost 8 bases, and 16 bases lay between the germline ends. CDR3 loop: CASSLNRDPRDEQFF. The CDR3 DNA reads TGTGCCAGCAGCTTAAACCGGGACCCTCGGGATGAGCAGTTCTTC.

This clonotype was counted between two and nine times. The genes are TRBV14 and TRBJ1-1; D uncertain. Trimming shortened V by 0 bases and J by 4 bases, and 6 bases separated the two germline ends. This CDR3 has 13 residues. Germline lookup yields CDR1 SGHDN and CDR2 FVKESK. CDR3 nucleotide sequence: TGTGCCAGCAGCCAAGACCGGCGCACTGAAGCTTTCTTT. It specifies CASSQDRRTEAFF.

This clonotype was counted between two and nine times. The chain couples TRBV7-9 to TRBJ1-4; D perhaps matches TRBD1 (5 bases). Germline V gene lookup returns CDR1 SEHNR and CDR2 FQNEAQ (reference sequence). V dropped 5 bases and J dropped 5 bases, with 21 bases sitting between them. This CDR3 has 17 amino acids. The CDR3 region has the DNA TGTGCCAGCAGCCCTATCTCATTACGACAGTTCAATGAAAAACTGTTTTTT. Residues: CASSPISLRQFNEKLFF.

This clonotype was observed many times. The J gene is TRBJ1-5, the V gene TRBV12-3 or TRBV12-4, with D perhaps TRBD1 (6 bases). Trimming cost V 2 bases and J 3 bases, with 11 bases left between them. This CDR3 region has 15 residues. The CDR3 spells CASSLTGANNQPQHF. CDR3 bases: TGTGCCAGCAGTTTAACGGGGGCCAACAATCAGCCCCAGCATTTT.

V is TRBV27 and J is TRBJ2-1; TRBD1 agrees at 12 bases. Per the germline V gene, CDR1 is MNHEY and CDR2 is SMNVEV (reference sequence). V lost 2 bases, J lost 8 bases, and 19 bases stayed unmatched. This CDR3 has 20 residues. The CDR3 region is CASSLPWSRDRGRRGDEQFF. The CDR3 DNA reads TGTGCCAGCAGTTTACCTTGGTCCCGGGACAGGGGGCGTAGGGGCGATGAGCAGTTCTTC.

This clonotype was detected a few times. This chain joins TRBV7-9 and TRBJ2-7, with D possibly being TRBD1 (6 bases). CDR3 length: 12 residues. Germline V gene sequence: CDR1 SEHNR, CDR2 FQNEAQ (reference sequence). Trimming took 3 bases from V and 6 from J, leaving 9 bases between them. In nucleotides, the CDR3 is TGTGCCAGCAGCTTGACAGGCTTCGAGCAGTACGTC. Protein sequence: CASSLTGFEQYV.

This clonotype has just a few counts. J is TRBJ2-1 and V is TRBV7-8; D unclear. This CDR3 region has 16 residues. Germline CDR1 SGHVS, CDR2 FQNEAQ. V was cut by 5 bases and J by 0 bases, with 14 bases left in between. The CDR3 sequence is CASSPPKFPSYNEQFF. DNA of the CDR3: TGTGCCAGCAGCCCGCCTAAATTCCCCTCCTACAATGAGCAGTTCTTC.

The V and J genes are TRBV6-6 and TRBJ1-1; TRBD1 is a possible D gene (5 bases). The CDR3 has 13 residues. Per the germline V gene, CDR1 is MNHNY and CDR2 is SVGAGI (reference sequence). Trimming left V 1 base short and J 7 bases short, with 10 bases between. CDR3 loop: CASSYFSGFEAFF. CDR3 DNA: TGTGCCAGCAGTTACTTTTCAGGGTTTGAAGCTTTCTTT.

J is TRBJ1-2 and V is TRBV7-9; the D gene is possibly TRBD1 (5 bases). This CDR3 comprises 18 residues. V shed 8 bases and J shed 3 bases, with 28 bases lying between them. Looked up from germline, CDR1 is SEHNR and CDR2 is FQNEAQ (reference sequence). In DNA form, the CDR3 reads TGTGCCAGCCACGGAACTCTAGTATCGGGGCCCGCAGACTATGGCTACACCTTC. It encodes CASHGTLVSGPADYGYTF. The full variable domain, rest sourced from reference TRBV7-9 and TRBJ1-2, is DTGVSQNPRHKITKRGQNVTFRCDPISEHNRLYWYRQTLGQGPEFLTYFQNEAQLEKSRLLSDRFSAERPKGSFSTLEIQRTEQGDSAMYLCASHGTLVSGPADYGYTFGSGTRLTVV.

J is TRBJ2-2 and V is TRBV2, with 8 positions matching TRBD1. The CDR3 has 18 residues. V was clipped by 9 bases and J by 3 bases; unmatched bases: 18. The germline gives CDR1 SNHLY, CDR2 FYNNEI. This CDR3 reads CARIPLTEGTGDTGELFF. DNA of the CDR3: TGTGCCAGGATACCCCTAACAGAAGGGACAGGAGACACCGGGGAGCTGTTTTTT.

This clonotype has only a few counts. The chain uses TRBV4-1 and TRBJ2-7, with 8 positions matching TRBD1. The junction had 6 bases not matched to a gene; V was cut back by 1 base and J by 4 bases. The CDR3 runs to 15 residues. Per the germline V gene, CDR1 is MGHRA and CDR2 is YSYEKL. CDR3 in DNA: TGCGCCAGCAGCCAAGGGAAACAGGGGGTTTACGAGCAGTACTTC. This codes for CASSQGKQGVYEQYF.

This clonotype was seen a handful of times. The CDR3 sequence is CASTPGRYSNQPQHF. The CDR3 DNA is TGTGCCAGCACACCAGGGAGGTATAGCAATCAGCCCCAGCATTTT. This chain uses TRBV12-3 or TRBV12-4 with TRBJ1-5, with D possibly being TRBD1 (5 bases). Trimming cost V 7 bases and J 0 bases, with 13 bases left between them. The CDR3 has 15 residues.